This T cell receptor (beta chain) was recorded in a study of CD8+CD57+ T cells in acquired aplastic anemia. Germline trimming cut 7 bases from V and 3 bases from J; bases unmatched to any gene: 8. The CDR3 spans 14 residues. Germline CDR1 reads LNHDA; CDR2 reads SQIVND (reference sequence). Template material for TCR beta VDJ and CDR3 profiling consisted of genomic DNA. One entry per CDR3 protein results from TCRdb running MiXCR on the reads. This table holds about 190,000 distinct CDR3 sequences, around 50% found once. V usage is TRBV19 and J usage is TRBJ1-2, with TRBD1 identical over 7 bases. This receptor was taken from a human donor in good health, serving as a control. The sequencing sample was made of sorted CD4+, CD8+, or CD8+CD57+ T cells (not recorded which) from PBMCs. CDR3 sequence (DNA): TGTGCCAGTAACACCCCGGGACAGCACTATGGCTACACCTTC. Translation gives CASNTPGQHYGYTF.